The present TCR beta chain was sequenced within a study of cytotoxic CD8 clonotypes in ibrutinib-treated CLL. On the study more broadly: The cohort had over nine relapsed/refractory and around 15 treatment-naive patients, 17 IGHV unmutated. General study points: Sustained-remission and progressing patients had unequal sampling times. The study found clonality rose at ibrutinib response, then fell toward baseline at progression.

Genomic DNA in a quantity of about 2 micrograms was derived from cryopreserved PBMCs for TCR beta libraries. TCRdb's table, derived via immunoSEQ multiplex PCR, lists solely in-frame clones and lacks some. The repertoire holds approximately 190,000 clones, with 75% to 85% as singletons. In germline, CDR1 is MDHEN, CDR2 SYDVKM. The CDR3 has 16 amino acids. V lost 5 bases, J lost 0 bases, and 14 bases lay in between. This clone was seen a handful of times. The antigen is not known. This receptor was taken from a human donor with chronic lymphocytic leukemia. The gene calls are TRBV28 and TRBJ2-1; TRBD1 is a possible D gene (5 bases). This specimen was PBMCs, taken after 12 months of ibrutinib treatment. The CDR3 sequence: CASSPTGYSSYNEQFF. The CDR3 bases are TGTGCCAGCAGTCCCACAGGATACAGCTCCTACAATGAGCAGTTCTTC.